This TCR beta chain was recorded in a study of graft-versus-host responses after intestinal transplantation. At the level of the study: Recipients across the board were started on anti-thymocyte globulin induction, then kept on tacrolimus and steroids for roughly 3 years.

This CDR3 is built from 14 residues. The trim removed 1 base at V and 7 bases at J, leaving 0 bases unmatched. Germline-derived CDR1 and CDR2 are SEHNR and FQNEAQ (reference sequence). Comment on this clone: Its antigen is still unknown.

TCRdb's copy holds only in-frame clones and misses some; the assay was immunoSEQ multiplex PCR. The sample has approximately 90,000 clones; about nine tenths are singletons. Points from the study as a whole: Allografts of patients with graft-donor T cell macrochimerism showed high graft-versus-host to host-versus-graft clone ratios.

The sample was unstimulated CD4+ T cells sorted from spleen or lymph node cells, taken before transplant. The clonotype comes from a human donor who was the organ donor for an intestinal transplant. V gene TRBV7-9 combines with J gene TRBJ1-6; 8 nucleotides line up with TRBD1. The CDR3: CASSLGTGNSPLHF. The CDR3 DNA sequence: TGTGCCAGCAGCTTAGGGACAGGGAATTCACCCCTCCACTTT.